The 30 T cell receptor beta chains below come from one sample, sequenced in a study of cytomegalovirus exposure and HLA in healthy donors. Both 60 Vbeta primers and 13 Jbeta primers went into the PCR. Profiled with immunoSEQ multiplex PCR; TCRdb holds only in-frame clones, not every one. The repertoire holds about 120,000 clones, with approximately 70% as singletons. Sequenced material: PBMCs. The receptors shown here come from a woman aged 40 to 55 in good health and CMV-seropositive.

V is TRBV9 and J is TRBJ1-3; D may be TRBD1 (6 bases). V gave up 3 bases and J gave up 4 bases, with 17 bases separating them. CDR1 is SGDLS and CDR2 is YYNGEE in the germline V gene. There are 16 residues in the CDR3. Here the CDR3 reads CASSESPGDSGNTIYF. The CDR3 DNA reads TGTGCCAGCAGCGAGTCCCCAGGGGATTCAGGAAACACCATATATTTT.

J is TRBJ1-1 and V is TRBV19; the match to TRBD1 covers 7 bases. Germline values: CDR1 LNHDA, CDR2 SQIVND (reference sequence). This CDR3 has 15 amino acids. Germline trimming cut 3 bases from V and 0 bases from J; bases unmatched to any gene: 4. CDR3: CASSITGVLNTEAFF. The CDR3 DNA sequence: TGTGCCAGTAGTATCACAGGGGTCTTGAACACTGAAGCTTTCTTT.

The chain employs TRBV7-9 and TRBJ1-2; no reliable D call. In germline, CDR1 is SEHNR, CDR2 FQNEAQ (reference sequence). This CDR3 is built from 13 residues. The germline V and J ends were trimmed by 1 base and 8 bases, with 11 bases remaining between them. The CDR3 nucleotides are TGTGCCAGCAGCTTAGGGAGTAGTTACGGCTACACCTTC. This sequence encodes CASSLGSSYGYTF.

Only a few counts were recorded for this clone. The rearrangement links TRBV5-8 to TRBJ2-2; perhaps TRBD2 as D (5 bases). Germline CDR1 reads SGHTS; CDR2 reads YDEGEE. The CDR3 has 15 amino acids. Trimming pared 1 base from V and 0 bases from J, leaving 7 bases between. The DNA of the CDR3 is TGTGCCAGCAGCTTGATACTAGCGAACACCGGGGAGCTGTTTTTT. Translating it yields CASSLILANTGELFF.

This rearrangement joins TRBV13 to TRBJ2-2; maybe TRBD1 (5 bases). Germline CDR1 reads PRHDT; CDR2 reads FYEKMQ (reference sequence). With 3 bases removed from V and 5 bases from J, the gap between germline ends came to 13 bases. CDR3 length equals 15 residues. The CDR3 loop is CASSFQPGYTGELFF. DNA of the CDR3: TGTGCCAGCAGCTTTCAGCCAGGGTATACCGGGGAGCTGTTTTTT.

This clone occurred a few times. The chain carries TRBV6-5 and TRBJ2-5; possible D gene TRBD2, 7 bases. The tail of the sequence fits TRBJ2-7 better, so the J call may be wrong. Germline loops: CDR1 MNHEY, CDR2 SVGAGI. This CDR3 contains 15 residues. CDR3 residues: CASSYSEGGGYEQYF. The CDR3 DNA reads as TGTGCCAGCAGTTACTCGGAAGGGGGGGGCTACGAGCAGTACTTC.

The J gene is TRBJ1-1, the V gene TRBV2, with D unresolved. The germline gives CDR1 SNHLY, CDR2 FYNNEI. This CDR3 comprises 12 residues. V dropped 7 bases and J dropped 0 bases, with 6 bases sitting between them. CDR3 protein: CASINMNTEAFF. CDR3 in DNA: TGTGCCAGCATTAACATGAACACTGAAGCTTTCTTT.

This clone was detected only once. This sequence joins TRBV5-6 and TRBJ2-5; 12 nucleotides line up with TRBD2. The CDR3 totals 16 residues. J lost 3 bases, V lost 4 bases, and 7 bases had no gene match. Germline lookup yields CDR1 SGHDT and CDR2 YYEEEE. The CDR3 loop is CASSLGLAGIEETQYF. The CDR3 nucleotides read TGTGCCAGCAGCCTAGGACTAGCGGGGATAGAAGAGACCCAGTACTTC. Filled out from reference TRBV5-6 and TRBJ2-5, the complete variable domain reads DAGVTQSPTHLIKTRGQQVTLRCSPKSGHDTVSWYQQALGQGPQFIFQYYEEEERQRGNFPDRFSGHQFPNYSSELNVNALLLGDSALYLCASSLGLAGIEETQYFGPGTRLLVL.

The gene calls are TRBV7-9 and TRBJ2-2, with D unresolved. Per germline, CDR1 SEHNR and CDR2 FQNEAQ (reference sequence). This CDR3 is built from 14 residues. Trimming removed 5 bases at V and 2 bases at J, with 9 bases between. CDR3 amino acids: CASSPAINTGELFF. The CDR3 DNA sequence: TGTGCCAGCAGCCCCGCGATAAACACCGGGGAGCTGTTTTTT.

The chain recombines TRBV14 with TRBJ2-7; 9 bases map to TRBD2. This CDR3 is built from 14 residues. Germline V lookup: CDR1 SGHDN, CDR2 FVKESK. Trimming took 3 bases from V and 2 from J; bases not matched to a gene: 2. DNA of the CDR3: TGTGCCAGCAGCCAGTGGACTAGCGCCTACGAGCAGTACTTC. It yields the protein CASSQWTSAYEQYF. Full variable domain (remainder filled in from reference TRBV14 and TRBJ2-7): EAGVTQFPSHSVIEKGQTVTLRCDPISGHDNLYWYRRVMGKEIKFLLHFVKESKQDESGMPNNRFLAERTGGTYSTLKVQPAELEDSGVYFCASSQWTSAYEQYFGPGTRLTVT.

The genes are TRBV25-1 and TRBJ1-5; TRBD1 is a possible D gene (5 bases). Trimming took off 4 bases at V and 0 bases at J, with 19 bases between the two ends. CDR3 length: 18 amino acids. Germline V gives CDR1 MGHDK, CDR2 SYGVNS. DNA of the CDR3: TGTGCCAGCAGTGTACGGCTAGGGGCGCCGAATAGCAATCAGCCCCAGCATTTT. Translated, it gives CASSVRLGAPNSNQPQHF.

This chain uses TRBV19 with TRBJ1-3; maybe TRBD1 (6 bases). Germline V lookup: CDR1 LNHDA, CDR2 SQIVND (reference sequence). V was cut by 5 bases and J by 4 bases, with 12 bases left in between. This CDR3 is built from 14 residues. CDR3 protein: CASSPGTRGNTIYF. The CDR3 DNA is TGTGCCAGTAGTCCCGGGACACGAGGAAACACCATATATTTT.

This clone was picked up a small number of times. The chain links TRBV10-2 to TRBJ1-1, with TRBD1 matching over 8 bases. CDR1 and CDR2 from the germline V gene are WSHSY and SAAADI. The CDR3 runs 13 residues. V was clipped by 4 bases and J by 5 bases; unmatched bases: 3. The CDR3 reads CASSVTGGTEAFF. DNA for the CDR3: TGCGCCAGCAGTGTCACAGGGGGGACTGAAGCTTTCTTT.

The CDR3 is CASSYRASEAGYEQYF. CDR3 nucleotide sequence: TGTGCCAGCAGCTACCGAGCTAGCGAAGCGGGTTACGAGCAGTACTTC. The rearrangement links TRBV6-5 to TRBJ2-7; weak D call: TRBD2 (6 bases). With 6 bases removed from V and 4 bases from J, the gap between germline ends came to 22 bases. The V gene's germline CDR1 is MNHEY and CDR2 SVGAGI. The CDR3 runs to 16 residues.

This clone was recorded once. The chain has TRBV5-1 and TRBJ2-5; 12 bases fit TRBD2. The DNA matches TRBJ2-7 better at its end, which makes the J call doubtful. The CDR3 has 16 residues. From germline, CDR1 is SGHRS and CDR2 YFSETQ. The CDR3 DNA follows: TGCGCCAGCAGCTTGGGGCTAGCGGGAGGGCCGGACGAGCAGTACTTC. This gives the protein CASSLGLAGGPDEQYF.

This sequence joins TRBV15 and TRBJ1-4; D perhaps matches TRBD1 (6 bases). CDR3 length: 15 amino acids. CDR1 and CDR2 (germline): LNHNV, YYDKDF (reference sequence). The V end lost 1 base, the J end lost 7 bases, and 13 bases lay between the germline ends. The CDR3 here is CATSRGDRRGEKLFF. CDR3 nucleotides: TGTGCCACCAGCAGAGGCGACAGGAGAGGTGAAAAACTGTTTTTT.

The chain combines TRBV27 with TRBJ2-1; TRBD2 agrees at 10 bases. V dropped 6 bases and J dropped 7; count of bases not matched to a gene: 9. Germline CDR1 MNHEY, CDR2 SMNVEV (reference sequence). CDR3 size: 15 residues. The CDR3 bases are TGTGCCAGCAGGCCTAGCGGGAGAAGGGGAAATGAGCAGTTCTTC. This sequence encodes CASRPSGRRGNEQFF.

This rearrangement joins TRBV5-4 to TRBJ2-5; no clear D gene. The CDR3 is 14 residues long. Germline V lookup: CDR1 SGHNT, CDR2 YYREEE (reference sequence). Trimming shortened V by 0 bases and J by 4 bases, and 10 bases separated the two germline ends. DNA of the CDR3: TGTGCCAGCAGCTTGGGCGGCATAACAGAGACCCAGTACTTC. It yields the protein CASSLGGITETQYF.

J is TRBJ2-7 and V is TRBV6-1; 9 nucleotides agree with TRBD1. Germline V gene lookup returns CDR1 MNHNS and CDR2 SASEGT. The CDR3 totals 14 residues. Germline trimming cut 3 bases from V and 4 bases from J; bases unmatched to any gene: 4. CDR3 amino acids: CASSDRDRVYEQYF. In nucleotides, the CDR3 is TGTGCCAGCAGTGACCGGGACAGGGTTTACGAGCAGTACTTC.

The table lists this clone with a few counts. This chain joins TRBV4-2 and TRBJ2-3, with a weak D call TRBD1 (6 bases). The CDR3 sequence is 13 residues long. Germline V gene data show CDR1 as LGHNA and CDR2 as YNFKEQ. The V gene lost 3 bases and the J gene lost 4 bases, with 8 bases spanning the gap. The CDR3 loop is CASSQTGPDTQYF. In nucleotides, the CDR3 is TGTGCCAGCAGCCAGACAGGCCCAGATACGCAGTATTTT.

The V and J genes are TRBV6-6 and TRBJ2-3, with TRBD2 identical over 11 bases. The ends lost 2 bases at V and 2 bases at J; junction bases unmatched: 3. This CDR3 has 16 amino acids. Per germline, CDR1 MNHNY and CDR2 SVGAGI (reference sequence). The DNA for the CDR3 is TGTGCCAGCAGTTACCCGACTAGCGGGAACACAGATACGCAGTATTTT. Its translation: CASSYPTSGNTDTQYF.

The CDR3 reads CASKTGGATEAFF. DNA for the CDR3: TGTGCCAGCAAGACAGGGGGCGCGACTGAAGCTTTCTTT. The rearrangement uses TRBV28 and TRBJ1-1, with 10 bases identical to TRBD1. Germline CDR1 MDHEN, CDR2 SYDVKM. This CDR3 is built from 13 residues. Trimming removed 7 bases from V and 5 bases from J; junction bases left unmatched: 4.

This chain links TRBV5-8 with TRBJ1-2; D gene uncertain. Trimming left V 2 bases short and J 5 bases short, with 13 bases between. The CDR3 runs 14 residues. CDR1 SGHTS and CDR2 YDEGEE come from the germline V gene. The CDR3 loop is CASSFFSEYYGYTF. The CDR3 coding sequence is TGTGCCAGCAGCTTTTTTTCGGAGTATTATGGCTACACCTTC.

The V gene is TRBV7-3, the J gene TRBJ2-3; no firm D call. The length of the CDR3 is 13 residues. The germline V and J ends were trimmed by 5 bases and 0 bases, with 6 bases remaining between them. Per the germline V gene, CDR1 is SGHTA and CDR2 is FQGTGA. The CDR3 DNA is TGTGCCAGCAGCACCCTAAGCACAGATACGCAGTATTTT. It translates to CASSTLSTDTQYF. Full variable domain (missing parts from reference TRBV7-3 and TRBJ2-3): GAGVSQTPSNKVTEKGKYVELRCDPISGHTALYWYRQSLGQGPEFLIYFQGTGAADDSGLPNDRFFAVRPEGSVSTLKIQRTERGDSAVYLCASSTLSTDTQYFGPGTRLTVL.

The chain is built from TRBV5-1 and TRBJ2-1; 8 bases line up with TRBD2. The CDR3 is 13 residues long. Per the germline V gene, CDR1 is SGHRS and CDR2 is YFSETQ. V lost 4 bases and J lost 6; bases outside the gene matches: 3. In nucleotides, the CDR3 is TGCGCCAGCAGCCGCGGGACTAGCAATGAGCAGTTCTTC. Protein: CASSRGTSNEQFF.

This clone was picked up one time. This chain links TRBV4-1 with TRBJ1-2, with TRBD1 as a possible D gene (6 bases). Germline CDR1 and CDR2: MGHRA and YSYEKL. V lost 4 bases and J 1 base, leaving 10 bases between the germline ends. CDR3 length: 14 amino acids. The CDR3 coding sequence is TGCGCCAGCAGCCCGACAGGATTTAACTATGGCTACACCTTC. Amino acid sequence: CASSPTGFNYGYTF.

V is TRBV19 and J is TRBJ1-2; 7 bases line up with TRBD1. The CDR3 is made up of 14 amino acids. Trimming took 4 bases from V and 3 from J; bases not matched to a gene: 5. Germline loops: CDR1 LNHDA, CDR2 SQIVND (reference sequence). CDR3 sequence: CASSNYRGDYGYTF. CDR3 nucleotides: TGTGCCAGTAGTAACTACAGGGGAGACTATGGCTACACCTTC.

The V gene is TRBV5-1, the J gene TRBJ2-7; 7 bases match TRBD1. The CDR3 covers 16 residues. J lost 0 bases, V lost 4 bases, and 10 bases had no gene match. Looked up from germline, CDR1 is SGHRS and CDR2 is YFSETQ. CDR3 in amino acids: CASSPPPGTDSYEQYF. The DNA for the CDR3 is TGCGCCAGCAGCCCCCCCCCGGGGACAGACTCCTACGAGCAGTACTTC.

This clone occurred once. This chain connects TRBV27 to TRBJ2-7, with 10 bases lining up with TRBD1. With 4 bases clipped from V and 4 bases from J, the junction kept 7 bases outside the gene matches. The germline CDR1 and CDR2 sequences are MNHEY and SMNVEV (reference sequence). The CDR3 has 15 residues. The CDR3 DNA reads TGTGCCAGCAGTTCACTCCGGGACAGGGGTTACGAGCAGTACTTC. Its protein product is CASSSLRDRGYEQYF.

The chain has TRBV12-5 and TRBJ1-2, with a weak D call TRBD1 (6 bases). This CDR3 region has 13 residues. Trimming left V 6 bases short and J 4 bases short, with 12 bases between. Germline V gives CDR1 LGHNT, CDR2 FRNRAP. CDR3 protein: CASGDSFPYGYTF. Here the CDR3 DNA reads TGTGCTAGTGGGGACAGCTTTCCCTATGGCTACACCTTC.